A selection of T cell receptor beta chains follows, all from one sample in a study of cytomegalovirus exposure and HLA in healthy donors. Method: immunoSEQ multiplex PCR; TCRdb's copy keeps in-frame clones and lacks some. The table records roughly 70,000 clones, 96% of them present only once. Sequenced sample: PBMCs. The receptors stem from a woman between 18 and 29 years old in good health and CMV-seropositive. CDR3s include the opening cysteine and the closing phenylalanine or tryptophan. Fields, in order: D gene, clone size, V gene, J gene, CDR3 protein, CDR3 DNA. D genes are given only for firm matches. Not all rows give a size; the values are once, few, many and, for expanded clones, a class.

d_call: .
clone_size: .
v_call: TRBV27
j_call: TRBJ2-3
cdr3_aa: CASSLSGEVSTDTQYF
cdr3_nt: TGTGCCAGCAGTTTGTCCGGGGAAGTTTCCACAGATACGCAGTATTTT

d_call: TRBD1
clone_size: .
v_call: TRBV6-1
j_call: TRBJ2-7
cdr3_aa: CASSESGTGGYEQYF
cdr3_nt: TGTGCCAGCAGTGAAAGCGGGACAGGGGGATACGAGCAGTACTTC

d_call: TRBD1
clone_size: .
v_call: TRBV28
j_call: TRBJ2-7
cdr3_aa: CASSLYGTGSSYEQYF
cdr3_nt: TGTGCCAGCAGTTTATATGGGACAGGTAGCTCCTACGAGCAGTACTTC

d_call: TRBD1
clone_size: .
v_call: TRBV28
j_call: TRBJ2-3
cdr3_aa: CASSFPGTDLPPDTQYF
cdr3_nt: TGTGCCAGCAGTTTCCCTGGGACAGACCTTCCCCCAGATACGCAGTATTTT

d_call: TRBD2
clone_size: few
v_call: TRBV9
j_call: TRBJ2-3
cdr3_aa: CASSVTSESDTQYF
cdr3_nt: TGTGCCAGCAGCGTAACTAGCGAGTCAGATACGCAGTATTTT

d_call: .
clone_size: .
v_call: TRBV11-3
j_call: TRBJ1-3
cdr3_aa: CASRRGSSGNTIYF
cdr3_nt: TGTGCCAGCAGAAGGGGGTCGTCTGGAAACACCATATATTTT

d_call: .
clone_size: .
v_call: TRBV6-5
j_call: TRBJ1-1
cdr3_aa: CASSLGATEAFF
cdr3_nt: TGTGCCAGCAGTTTGGGGGCCACTGAAGCTTTCTTT

d_call: .
clone_size: once
v_call: TRBV9
j_call: TRBJ1-1
cdr3_aa: CASAGRGGAFF
cdr3_nt: TGTGCCAGCGCAGGGAGAGGGGGAGCTTTCTTT

d_call: .
clone_size: .
v_call: TRBV7-2
j_call: TRBJ2-5
cdr3_aa: CASSLDGGRDTGTQYF
cdr3_nt: TGTGCCAGCAGCTTAGATGGGGGGAGAGACACTGGGACCCAGTACTTC

d_call: .
clone_size: .
v_call: TRBV25-1
j_call: TRBJ2-7
cdr3_aa: CASSEASRVREQYF
cdr3_nt: TGTGCCAGCAGTGAAGCAAGCAGGGTGCGGGAGCAGTACTTC

d_call: .
clone_size: once
v_call: TRBV5-6
j_call: TRBJ2-7
cdr3_aa: CASSPGGPTYEQYF
cdr3_nt: TGTGCCAGCAGCCCCGGGGGACCGACCTACGAGCAGTACTTC

d_call: TRBD1
clone_size: .
v_call: TRBV28
j_call: TRBJ2-7
cdr3_aa: CASSLTGALIYEQYF
cdr3_nt: TGTGCCAGCAGTTTAACAGGGGCCCTAATCTACGAGCAGTACTTC

d_call: .
clone_size: .
v_call: TRBV15
j_call: TRBJ2-4
cdr3_aa: CATRPRGGLAKNIQYF
cdr3_nt: TGTGCCACCAGGCCGAGGGGAGGCTTAGCCAAAAACATTCAGTACTTC

d_call: .
clone_size: .
v_call: TRBV30
j_call: TRBJ2-7
cdr3_aa: CARGLSPYEQYF
cdr3_nt: TGTGCCCGTGGGCTAAGTCCCTACGAGCAGTACTTC

d_call: TRBD2
clone_size: .
v_call: TRBV30
j_call: TRBJ2-3
cdr3_aa: CAAQLWREGLDTQYF
cdr3_nt: TGTGCGGCACAACTCTGGCGGGAGGGCCTAGATACGCAGTATTTT

d_call: TRBD2
clone_size: .
v_call: TRBV7-2
j_call: TRBJ2-5
cdr3_aa: CASSPTTSGYQETQYF
cdr3_nt: TGTGCCAGCAGCCCCACGACTAGCGGGTACCAAGAGACCCAGTACTTC

d_call: .
clone_size: .
v_call: TRBV6-5
j_call: TRBJ1-2
cdr3_aa: CASSYSYSYGYTF
cdr3_nt: TGTGCCAGCAGTTACTCGTACAGCTATGGCTACACCTTC

d_call: TRBD1
clone_size: .
v_call: TRBV4-2
j_call: TRBJ2-3
cdr3_aa: CASSPAVGGQGATDTQYF
cdr3_nt: TGTGCCAGCAGCCCCGCCGTGGGGGGACAGGGGGCGACAGATACGCAGTATTTT

d_call: TRBD1
clone_size: .
v_call: TRBV5-1
j_call: TRBJ2-7
cdr3_aa: CASSLGTGGGYEQYF
cdr3_nt: TGCGCCAGCAGCTTGGGGACAGGGGGAGGCTACGAGCAGTACTTC

d_call: TRBD1
clone_size: .
v_call: TRBV5-6
j_call: TRBJ2-5
cdr3_aa: CASSPGTAPGETQYF
cdr3_nt: TGTGCCAGCAGCCCTGGGACAGCACCCGGAGAGACCCAGTACTTC

d_call: TRBD2
clone_size: .
v_call: TRBV27
j_call: TRBJ2-7
cdr3_aa: CASSSIAGIYEQYF
cdr3_nt: TGTGCCAGCAGTTCTATAGCGGGGATCTACGAGCAGTACTTC

d_call: .
clone_size: .
v_call: TRBV2
j_call: TRBJ1-4
cdr3_aa: CASSGGTGGRGGKLFF
cdr3_nt: TGTGCCAGCAGTGGTGGTACGGGGGGACGCGGTGGAAAACTGTTTTTT

d_call: TRBD1
clone_size: .
v_call: TRBV19
j_call: TRBJ2-1
cdr3_aa: CASGQGAKIRNEQFF
cdr3_nt: TGTGCCAGTGGACAGGGGGCGAAGATACGCAATGAGCAGTTCTTC

d_call: .
clone_size: .
v_call: TRBV18
j_call: TRBJ1-1
cdr3_aa: CASSPRGGDTEAFF
cdr3_nt: TGTGCCAGCTCACCTAGGGGCGGGGACACTGAAGCTTTCTTT

d_call: TRBD2
clone_size: .
v_call: TRBV5-6
j_call: TRBJ2-3
cdr3_aa: CASSPTPSGRGGTQYF
cdr3_nt: TGTGCCAGCAGCCCCACCCCTAGCGGGAGAGGGGGTACGCAGTATTTT

d_call: TRBD1
clone_size: .
v_call: TRBV9
j_call: TRBJ2-2
cdr3_aa: CASSPTGRTGELFF
cdr3_nt: TGTGCCAGCAGCCCGACAGGGCGGACCGGGGAGCTGTTTTTT

d_call: TRBD2
clone_size: .
v_call: TRBV29-1
j_call: TRBJ2-5
cdr3_aa: CSVVSSGQETQYF
cdr3_nt: TGCAGCGTTGTATCTAGCGGTCAAGAGACCCAGTACTTC

d_call: TRBD1
clone_size: once
v_call: TRBV9
j_call: TRBJ2-7
cdr3_aa: CASSLDRGFDEQYF
cdr3_nt: TGTGCCAGCAGCTTGGACAGGGGGTTCGACGAGCAGTACTTC

d_call: .
clone_size: .
v_call: TRBV21-1
j_call: TRBJ2-3
cdr3_aa: CASSKEAGADTQYF
cdr3_nt: TGTGCCAGCAGCAAAGAAGCGGGAGCAGATACGCAGTATTTT

d_call: .
clone_size: .
v_call: TRBV6-6
j_call: TRBJ2-3
cdr3_aa: CASSYLLDTQYF
cdr3_nt: TGTGCCAGCAGTTACCTACTTGATACGCAGTATTTT

d_call: .
clone_size: few
v_call: TRBV25-1
j_call: TRBJ1-5
cdr3_aa: CASSGERGQPQHF
cdr3_nt: TGTGCCAGCAGTGGAGAACGAGGACAGCCCCAGCATTTT

d_call: TRBD1
clone_size: .
v_call: TRBV7-2
j_call: TRBJ2-7
cdr3_aa: CASSRTGKYEQYF
cdr3_nt: TGTGCCAGCAGCCGGACAGGGAAGTACGAGCAGTACTTC

d_call: .
clone_size: .
v_call: TRBV9
j_call: TRBJ2-5
cdr3_aa: CASSTSSGAQYF
cdr3_nt: TGTGCCAGCAGCACTAGTTCTGGAGCCCAGTACTTC

d_call: .
clone_size: .
v_call: TRBV27
j_call: TRBJ1-3
cdr3_aa: CASSFGRGLGNTIYF
cdr3_nt: TGTGCCAGCAGTTTCGGGCGGGGGCTGGGAAACACCATATATTTT

d_call: .
clone_size: .
v_call: TRBV5-1
j_call: TRBJ1-2
cdr3_aa: CASSFGRQAYFNYGYTF
cdr3_nt: TGCGCCAGCAGCTTTGGGAGACAGGCCTATTTTAACTATGGCTACACCTTC

d_call: .
clone_size: .
v_call: TRBV28
j_call: TRBJ2-7
cdr3_aa: CASSFMLGASDYEQYF
cdr3_nt: TGTGCCAGCAGTTTTATGTTAGGGGCTAGCGACTACGAGCAGTACTTC

d_call: .
clone_size: .
v_call: TRBV27
j_call: TRBJ1-2
cdr3_aa: CASSEQGSNYGYTF
cdr3_nt: TGTGCCAGCAGTGAACAGGGTTCCAACTATGGCTACACCTTC

d_call: TRBD2
clone_size: .
v_call: TRBV10-3
j_call: TRBJ2-7
cdr3_aa: CAISEASGSSYEQYF
cdr3_nt: TGTGCCATCAGTGAGGCTAGCGGGAGCTCCTACGAGCAGTACTTC

d_call: .
clone_size: .
v_call: TRBV4-3
j_call: TRBJ2-5
cdr3_aa: CASSQDGEETQYF
cdr3_nt: TGCGCCAGCAGCCAAGACGGGGAAGAGACCCAGTACTTC

d_call: TRBD1
clone_size: .
v_call: TRBV11-1
j_call: TRBJ2-1
cdr3_aa: CASSSTGVGEQFF
cdr3_nt: TGTGCCAGCAGCAGCACAGGGGTAGGTGAGCAGTTCTTC

d_call: .
clone_size: once
v_call: TRBV15
j_call: TRBJ1-2
cdr3_aa: CATSRDPVSYGYTF
cdr3_nt: TGTGCCACCAGCAGAGATCCGGTTTCCTATGGCTACACCTTC

d_call: TRBD2
clone_size: .
v_call: TRBV25-1
j_call: TRBJ2-1
cdr3_aa: CASSAFGGGNYNEQFF
cdr3_nt: TGTGCCAGCAGTGCCTTTGGGGGGGGGAATTACAATGAGCAGTTCTTC

d_call: TRBD2
clone_size: .
v_call: TRBV7-2
j_call: TRBJ2-7
cdr3_aa: CASSFGGRGFMVSYEQYF
cdr3_nt: TGTGCCAGCAGCTTTGGCGGGAGGGGGTTCATGGTCTCCTACGAGCAGTACTTC

d_call: .
clone_size: .
v_call: TRBV6-5
j_call: TRBJ2-1
cdr3_aa: CASMPIGQLGNEQFF
cdr3_nt: TGTGCCAGCATGCCGATAGGACAGCTCGGGAATGAGCAGTTCTTC

d_call: TRBD2
clone_size: .
v_call: TRBV6-5
j_call: TRBJ2-5
cdr3_aa: CASSLAGGPETQYF
cdr3_nt: TGTGCCAGCAGCTTAGCGGGAGGGCCGGAGACCCAGTACTTC

d_call: TRBD1
clone_size: .
v_call: TRBV27
j_call: TRBJ1-6
cdr3_aa: CASSQDRVFTPLHF
cdr3_nt: TGTGCCAGCAGTCAGGACAGGGTTTTTACACCCCTCCACTTT

d_call: .
clone_size: .
v_call: TRBV14
j_call: TRBJ2-5
cdr3_aa: CAIGGTETQYF
cdr3_nt: TGTGCCATCGGGGGTACAGAGACCCAGTACTTC

d_call: .
clone_size: .
v_call: TRBV9
j_call: TRBJ2-1
cdr3_aa: CASSPGLASRNEQFF
cdr3_nt: TGTGCCAGCAGCCCCGGACTGGCCTCGCGGAATGAGCAGTTCTTC

d_call: .
clone_size: once
v_call: TRBV6-5
j_call: TRBJ2-1
cdr3_aa: CASSSMSAGEQFF
cdr3_nt: TGTGCCAGCAGTTCTATGAGTGCGGGTGAGCAGTTCTTC

d_call: .
clone_size: .
v_call: TRBV4-1
j_call: TRBJ2-7
cdr3_aa: CASSQAREDSYEQYF
cdr3_nt: TGCGCCAGCAGCCAAGCCAGGGAGGACTCCTACGAGCAGTACTTC

d_call: TRBD2
clone_size: .
v_call: TRBV11-3
j_call: TRBJ2-1
cdr3_aa: CASSFPLRREFDNEQFF
cdr3_nt: TGTGCCAGCAGCTTCCCATTGAGGCGGGAGTTCGACAATGAGCAGTTCTTC

d_call: TRBD1
clone_size: once
v_call: TRBV4-2
j_call: TRBJ1-2
cdr3_aa: CASSQGQGAIGYTF
cdr3_nt: TGTGCCAGCAGCCAGGGACAGGGCGCGATAGGCTACACCTTC